These T cell receptor beta chains were read from a single sample in a study of vaccination and CD4 T cells after COVID-19. Antigens of these TCRs are unknown. TCRdb re-called the PCR reads through MiXCR, storing one row per CDR3 protein. Of 20,000 to 25,000 distinct CDR3 sequences listed, 55% to 65% are singletons. Sequencing used CD4+ T cells from blood, cultured in vitro, obtained before SARS-CoV-2 vaccination. These receptors came from a human donor who received a COVID-19 vaccine. Each CDR3 is given with its conserved first and last residue. D genes are given only for firm matches. Clone size is given for some rows only: seen once, a few or many times, or a class if the clone is expanded.

D	size	V	J	CDR3	DNA
TRBD2	.	TRBV11-3	TRBJ2-2	CASSLVRLAGTGELFF	TGTGCCAGCAGCTTAGTACGGCTAGCGGGGACCGGGGAGCTGTTTTTT
TRBD2	few	TRBV25-1	TRBJ2-3	CASSEYLAGGQYF	TGTGCCAGCAGTGAATATTTAGCGGGGGGGCAGTATTTT
.	.	TRBV3-1	TRBJ2-7	CASSQDMDYEQYF	TGTGCCAGCAGCCAAGACATGGATTACGAGCAGTACTTC
TRBD2	.	TRBV19	TRBJ2-5	CASSGGAVETQYF	TGTGCCAGTAGCGGGGGGGCGGTAGAGACCCAGTACTTC
.	few	TRBV6-1	TRBJ1-6	CASSLDPNSPLHF	TGTGCCAGCAGCCTTGATCCTAATTCACCCCTCCACTTT
TRBD2	.	TRBV18	TRBJ2-3	CASSPRAGGTDTQYF	TGTGCCAGCTCACCACGAGCGGGGGGCACAGATACGCAGTATTTT
.	.	TRBV7-2	TRBJ1-5	CATGLDQPQHF	TGTGCCACCGGTTTGGACCAGCCCCAGCATTTT
.	.	TRBV11-2	TRBJ2-7	CASRKTEGKRSYEQYF	TGTGCCAGCAGAAAGACAGAGGGGAAACGCTCCTACGAGCAGTACTTC
TRBD2	.	TRBV20-1	TRBJ2-5	CSARDHRGGETQYF	TGCAGTGCTAGAGATCATCGGGGGGGCGAGACCCAGTACTTC
.	.	TRBV6-2/TRBV6-3	TRBJ2-5	CASSYSAGDETQYF	TGTGCCAGCAGTTACTCGGCAGGGGACGAGACCCAGTACTTC
.	.	TRBV6-2/TRBV6-3	TRBJ1-2	CASSYRENYGYTF	TGTGCCAGCAGTTACAGGGAAAACTATGGCTACACCTTC
.	.	TRBV20-1	TRBJ2-3	CSARPGTGTDTQYF	TGCAGTGCTAGGCCTGGTACAGGCACAGATACGCAGTATTTT
.	.	TRBV5-4	TRBJ1-2	CASTDPGRHYGYTF	TGTGCCAGCACCGACCCAGGGCGCCACTATGGCTACACCTTC
.	few	TRBV20-1	TRBJ2-3	CSARRDFTDTQYF	TGCAGTGCCCGGCGGGACTTCACAGATACGCAGTATTTT
.	.	TRBV19	TRBJ1-1	CASSVSVASATEAFF	TGTGCCAGTAGTGTCTCGGTCGCCTCGGCGACTGAAGCTTTCTTT
.	.	TRBV19	TRBJ1-3	CASRRSGYSGNTIYF	TGTGCCAGTAGGCGGTCCGGGTACTCTGGAAACACCATATATTTT
TRBD2	.	TRBV24-1	TRBJ2-1	CATSASGLAGNEQFF	TGTGCCACCAGTGCCTCGGGACTAGCGGGGAATGAGCAGTTCTTC
TRBD1	few	TRBV15	TRBJ2-7	CATSRSPTGGYEQYF	TGTGCCACCAGCAGATCCCCGACAGGGGGCTACGAGCAGTACTTC
.	.	TRBV20-1	TRBJ1-1	CSANRLGGEVEAFF	TGCAGTGCCAATAGACTGGGGGGGGAAGTTGAAGCTTTCTTT
TRBD1	.	TRBV7-2	TRBJ2-4	CASSLGGQGAVNIQYF	TGTGCCAGCAGCTTAGGGGGACAGGGGGCAGTTAACATTCAGTACTTC
TRBD2	.	TRBV2	TRBJ2-7	CASSEVYREGGEQYF	TGTGCCAGCAGTGAAGTGTACCGGGAGGGGGGCGAGCAGTACTTC
.	.	TRBV27	TRBJ1-2	CASSFRKNNYGYTF	TGTGCCAGCAGTTTTCGGAAAAATAACTATGGCTACACCTTC
.	few	TRBV12-3/TRBV12-4	TRBJ2-3	CASSLRSTDTQYF	TGTGCCAGCAGTTTACGTAGCACAGATACGCAGTATTTT
.	.	TRBV6-1	TRBJ1-5	CASSENLDSNQPQHF	TGTGCCAGCAGTGAGAATTTGGATAGCAATCAGCCCCAGCATTTT
TRBD1	.	TRBV2	TRBJ1-5	CASRNDRGSNQPQHF	TGTGCCAGCAGGAATGACAGGGGGAGCAATCAGCCCCAGCATTTT
.	.	TRBV20-1	TRBJ1-5	CSASRGRVNQPQHF	TGCAGTGCTAGTAGGGGCAGGGTTAATCAGCCCCAGCATTTT
TRBD2	.	TRBV10-1	TRBJ2-1	CATQRGADNNEQFF	TGCGCCACCCAGCGGGGGGCCGACAACAATGAGCAGTTCTTC